This T cell receptor (beta chain) is drawn from a study of blood T cell repertoires in COVID-19. Study overall: The United States, Italy and Spain provided the acute and convalescent COVID-19 samples. T cells, B-cell-depleted T cells, or PBMCs supplied cDNA or gDNA.

This clone has only a few counts. V was clipped by 1 base and J by 4 bases, with 14 bases between them. This CDR3 has 15 residues. The germline CDR1 and CDR2 sequences are SGDLS and YYNGEE. Under the authors' procedure: Counts of nucleated cells, estimated from reference gene primer amplification, were obtained. Some clones are missing from TCRdb's copy, which holds only in-frame ones; the method was immunoSEQ multiplex PCR. V and J calls and clone size follow that table, whereas D and trimming were derived from the DNA. There are approximately 220,000 clones in the sample; 65% to 85% occur only once, and 10% lies in the top ten.

Sequencing used peripheral blood. The source of this sequence is a woman over 75 with acute or convalescent COVID-19. The chain couples TRBV9 to TRBJ1-2; D unresolved. This CDR3 reads CASSVPPDGAYGYTF. CDR3 nucleotides: TGTGCCAGCAGCGTACCCCCCGACGGAGCCTATGGCTACACCTTC.